Below are 13 T cell receptor beta chains sequenced from a single sample in a study of T cell responses to AZD1222 COVID-19 vaccine (dated by TCRdb to the early 2020s). The method behind the library was the immunoSEQ multiplex PCR assay. The source is immuneACCESS, and TCRdb retained only in-frame sequences with V and J called. Part of the clones is not carried over; for the studies checked, unresolved V genes explain less than half of this, and the remainder is unexplained. The sample table contains 100,000 to 150,000 clones; only one count was recorded for more than 85% of them. In total, the top ten clones hold 1.9% of the sample. The sample's time point label, in plain terms: about 28 days (+/-7) after the second vaccine dose. The source was peripheral blood, collected 28 days after the second AZD1222 dose. The receptors were gathered from an adult who received the AZD1222 COVID-19 vaccine.

This clone showed up just a few times. The chain uses TRBV6-5 and TRBJ1-2; no clear D gene. Germline V gene data show CDR1 as MNHEY and CDR2 as SVGAGI. The CDR3 has 13 residues. V lost 5 bases and J lost 2, with 9 bases in between. The CDR3 region is CASSPGKNYGYTF. For the CDR3, the DNA is TGTGCCAGCAGTCCTGGGAAAAACTATGGCTACACCTTC.

This clone was picked up a small number of times. The gene calls are TRBV11-2 and TRBJ1-2; a possible D gene is TRBD1 (6 bases). The V gene's germline CDR1 is SGHAT and CDR2 FQNNGV. This CDR3 region has 14 residues. V gave up 5 bases and J gave up 4 bases, with 14 bases separating them. This CDR3 is CASSPHGGPYGYTF. The DNA of the CDR3 is TGTGCCAGCAGCCCGCACGGGGGGCCCTATGGCTACACCTTC.

The V call is TRBV5-5, the J call TRBJ1-1; D not certain. The CDR3 covers 13 residues. V was clipped by 1 base and J by 4 bases, with 8 bases between them. Germline assignment: CDR1 SGHKS and CDR2 YYEKEE (reference sequence). The CDR3 DNA follows: TGTGCCAGCAGCTTGCAGAGCAGCACTGAAGCTTTCTTT. Protein sequence: CASSLQSSTEAFF.

CDR3 DNA sequence: TGCGCCAGCAGCTTGTCGGGGCTAGGCAATCAGCCCCAGCATTTT. As protein: CASSLSGLGNQPQHF. The V call is TRBV5-1, the J call TRBJ1-5, with a possible D match to TRBD1 (5 bases). The germline gives CDR1 SGHRS, CDR2 YFSETQ. Trimming took off 1 base at V and 2 bases at J, with 10 bases between the two ends. The CDR3 runs 15 residues.

The chain links TRBV6-2 or TRBV6-3 to TRBJ1-5; unclear D gene. V dropped 0 bases and J dropped 7 bases, with 10 bases sitting between them. This CDR3 comprises 14 residues. Germline assignment: CDR1 MNHEY and CDR2 SVGEGT. The CDR3 DNA reads TGTGCCAGCAGTTACTCGACACCCTGGCAGCCCCAGCATTTT. This codes for CASSYSTPWQPQHF.

The chain employs TRBV7-8 and TRBJ2-2; D might be TRBD1 or TRBD2, each matching 5 bases. Germline V CDR1 and CDR2: SGHVS, FQNEAQ. Between the trimmed V and J ends, which lost 1 base and 4 bases, there was a span of 10 bases. There are 15 residues in the CDR3. CDR3 sequence reads: CASSLGGSGTGELFF. Written as DNA, the CDR3 is TGTGCCAGCAGCTTAGGGGGGAGTGGCACCGGGGAGCTGTTTTTT.

The chain joins TRBV9 to TRBJ1-2; 7 nucleotides line up with TRBD1. Losses at the gene ends were 4 bases for V and 5 bases for J; bases not matched to a gene: 11. The germline V gene has CDR1 SGDLS and CDR2 YYNGEE. The CDR3 runs 15 residues. CDR3 in DNA: TGTGCCAGCAGCCCCTACTCGACAGGGAGTTATGGCTACACCTTC. Protein product: CASSPYSTGSYGYTF.

The chain employs TRBV9 and TRBJ1-2, with D perhaps matching TRBD1 (6 bases). The V and J ends lost 4 bases and 6 bases respectively, with 16 bases between them. CDR3 length: 14 amino acids. Germline CDR1 and CDR2: SGDLS and YYNGEE. The CDR3 nucleotides read TGTGCCAGCAGCCCGACCTTAGAGGGGGATGGCTACACCTTC. As protein: CASSPTLEGDGYTF. Looking up the rest from reference TRBV9 and TRBJ1-2 gives the full variable domain: DSGVTQTPKHLITATGQRVTLRCSPRSGDLSVYWYQQSLDQGLQFLIQYYNGEERAKGNILERFSAQQFPDLHSELNLSSLELGDSALYFCASSPTLEGDGYTFGSGTRLTVV.

This chain's CDR3 is CSVEEEFGYGYTF. In DNA form, the CDR3 reads TGCAGCGTTGAAGAGGAATTCGGGTATGGCTACACCTTC. V usage is TRBV29-1 and J usage is TRBJ1-2; D is unresolved. From germline, CDR1 is SQVTM and CDR2 ANQGSEA. The V gene lost 0 bases and the J gene lost 5 bases, with 10 bases spanning the gap. CDR3 length: 13 residues. Variable domain in full (rest from reference TRBV29-1 and TRBJ1-2): SAVISQKPSRDICQRGTSLTIQCQVDSQVTMMFWYRQQPGQSLTLIATANQGSEATYESGFVIDKFPISRPNLTFSTLTVSNMSPEDSSIYLCSVEEEFGYGYTFGSGTRLTVV.

This clone is a singleton in its sample. V usage is TRBV18 and J usage is TRBJ2-3; 10 bases match TRBD2. The length of the CDR3 is 18 residues. Germline assignment: CDR1 KGHSH and CDR2 LQKENI. The J segment lost 1 base and the V segment lost 2 bases, leaving 9 bases of the junction unmatched. DNA for the CDR3: TGTGCCAGCTCACCAAGCCTAGCGGGGGCGTTTGGCACAGATACGCAGTATTTT. It specifies CASSPSLAGAFGTDTQYF.

J is TRBJ2-7 and V is TRBV2; maybe TRBD2 (5 bases). With 7 bases removed from V and 3 bases from J, the gap between germline ends came to 10 bases. Germline-derived CDR1 and CDR2 are SNHLY and FYNNEI. The length of the CDR3 is 12 residues. CDR3 bases: TGTGCCAGCACAAAAGCGGACTACGAGCAGTACTTC. This codes for CASTKADYEQYF.

This chain joins TRBV9 and TRBJ1-1; 10 bases are shared with TRBD1. The CDR3 is made up of 14 amino acids. Trimming cost V 4 bases and J 4 bases; bases outside gene matches: 4. CDR1 and CDR2 from the germline V gene are SGDLS and YYNGEE. The CDR3 spells CASSLRTGGTEAFF. CDR3 nucleotides: TGTGCCAGCAGCCTTCGGACAGGGGGCACTGAAGCTTTCTTT.

This sequence joins TRBV10-3 and TRBJ1-1; TRBD1 might be the D (5 bases). Trimming shortened V by 4 bases and J by 3 bases, and 9 bases separated the two germline ends. Germline CDR1 is ENHRY and CDR2 is SYGVKD. The CDR3 loop spans 13 amino acids. The CDR3 DNA reads TGTGCCATCAGTGGGGGGATTTACACTGAAGCTTTCTTT. This sequence encodes CAISGGIYTEAFF.